The 27 T cell receptor beta chains below were found in one sample sequenced in a study of cytomegalovirus exposure and HLA in healthy donors. PCR employed 60 Vbeta and 13 Jbeta primers. Some clones are missing from TCRdb's copy, which holds only in-frame ones; the method was immunoSEQ multiplex PCR. The data contain 100,000 to 150,000 clones, around 80% of them singletons. What was sequenced was PBMCs. Receptors originate from a human donor in good health.

The rearrangement links TRBV7-2 to TRBJ2-2; D is undetermined. The CDR3 has 14 residues. In germline, CDR1 is SGHTA, CDR2 FQGNSA. V dropped 3 bases and J dropped 2 bases, with 7 bases sitting between them. CDR3 region: CASSFSVNTGELFF. The CDR3 nucleotides read TGTGCCAGCAGCTTTTCGGTCAACACCGGGGAGCTGTTTTTT.

V gene TRBV9 combines with J gene TRBJ2-7; 9 nucleotides line up with TRBD1. The CDR3 covers 13 residues. The germline gives CDR1 SGDLS, CDR2 YYNGEE. The junction had 2 bases not matched to a gene; V was cut back by 2 bases and J by 5 bases. CDR3 loop: CASSVGQGNEQYF. Here the CDR3 DNA reads TGTGCCAGCAGCGTTGGACAGGGGAACGAGCAGTACTTC.

This clone was counted a few times. The CDR3: CASSVDRAFSYEQYF. The DNA for the CDR3 is TGTGCCAGCAGTGTGGACAGGGCTTTCTCCTACGAGCAGTACTTC. J is TRBJ2-7 and V is TRBV2, with TRBD1 matching 8 bases. Germline trimming cut 4 bases from V and 0 bases from J; bases unmatched to any gene: 5. The germline gives CDR1 SNHLY, CDR2 FYNNEI. The CDR3 is made up of 15 amino acids.

This chain joins TRBV28 and TRBJ1-6; no clear D. Germline CDR1 is MDHEN and CDR2 is SYDVKM. The V end lost 7 bases, the J end lost 10 bases, and 8 bases lay between the germline ends. The CDR3 spans 11 residues. CDR3 sequence: CASNQWSPLHF. The CDR3 DNA reads as TGTGCCAGCAATCAGTGGTCACCCCTCCACTTT.

The genes are TRBV6-1 and TRBJ2-2, with 9 bases fitting TRBD1. In germline, CDR1 is MNHNS, CDR2 SASEGT. Germline trimming cut 7 bases from V and 4 bases from J; bases unmatched to any gene: 1. This CDR3 comprises 13 residues. CDR3 DNA: TGTGCCAGCAAGGACAGGGGCACCGGGGAGCTGTTTTTT. Its protein is CASKDRGTGELFF.

The chain joins TRBV7-8 to TRBJ1-4, with a weak D call TRBD1 (5 bases). This CDR3 has 14 amino acids. The V end lost 2 bases, the J end lost 13 bases, and 17 bases lay between the germline ends. Germline CDR1 reads SGHVS; CDR2 reads FQNEAQ. The CDR3 is CASSLLDFSRGLFF. DNA of the CDR3: TGTGCCAGCAGCTTATTGGATTTTTCTAGGGGACTGTTTTTT.

CDR3 DNA: TGTGCCAGCAGCTTATCTAGCGGGGGGTATAGCACAGATACGCAGTATTTT. It yields the protein CASSLSSGGYSTDTQYF. This chain uses TRBV7-9 with TRBJ2-3; TRBD2 agrees at 11 bases. The V gene's germline CDR1 is SEHNR and CDR2 FQNEAQ (reference sequence). This CDR3 is 17 amino acids long. V shed 2 bases and J 0 bases; nucleotides not matched to a gene: 4.

The chain recombines TRBV6-1 with TRBJ2-5; the match to TRBD2 covers 10 bases. J lost 1 base, V lost 3 bases, and 2 bases had no gene match. The CDR3 runs to 15 residues. Looked up from germline, CDR1 is MNHNS and CDR2 is SASEGT. Written as DNA, the CDR3 is TGTGCCAGCAGTGAGTCTAGCGGGGGCCAAGAGACCCAGTACTTC. This translates into CASSESSGGQETQYF.

The chain joins TRBV9 to TRBJ2-4; tentatively, D is TRBD2 (7 bases). In germline, CDR1 is SGDLS, CDR2 YYNGEE. V gave up 0 bases and J gave up 3 bases, with 16 bases separating them. The CDR3 length is 17 residues. The CDR3 loop reads CASSVGGGGGYKNIQYF. The CDR3 DNA is TGTGCCAGCAGCGTAGGAGGGGGAGGGGGATACAAAAACATTCAGTACTTC.

V usage is TRBV19 and J usage is TRBJ2-5, with TRBD2 matching over 12 bases. The CDR3 runs 16 residues. Germline V gene data show CDR1 as LNHDA and CDR2 as SQIVND (reference sequence). The V gene end was trimmed by 6 bases and the J gene end by 5 bases; junction bases not matched to a gene: 10. CDR3 in amino acids: CASSASLAGGLETQYF. DNA for the CDR3: TGTGCCAGTAGCGCCAGTCTAGCGGGGGGGCTGGAGACCCAGTACTTC.

The chain carries TRBV6-4 and TRBJ2-5, with D tentatively TRBD2 (5 bases). Per germline, CDR1 MRHNA and CDR2 SNTAGT. This CDR3 comprises 13 residues. V was cut by 11 bases and J by 9 bases, with 22 bases left in between. The chain's CDR3 is CAASPGSPRAQYF. CDR3 DNA: TGTGCCGCTTCCCCGGGCAGTCCGAGGGCCCAGTACTTC.

The J gene is TRBJ2-7, the V gene TRBV5-1, with 10 bases that match TRBD1. Germline V gives CDR1 SGHRS, CDR2 YFSETQ. V lost 4 bases and J lost 6; bases outside the gene matches: 4. CDR3 length equals 13 residues. The CDR3: CASSRTGGLEQYF. CDR3 sequence (DNA): TGCGCCAGCAGCCGGACAGGGGGTCTCGAGCAGTACTTC.

This clone was detected once. The rearrangement links TRBV13 to TRBJ1-6; D not certain. V lost 6 bases and J lost 7, with 7 bases in between. Germline V gene sequence: CDR1 PRHDT, CDR2 FYEKMQ (reference sequence). The CDR3 extends over 12 amino acids. This CDR3 is CASSRSNSPLHF. The DNA of the CDR3 is TGTGCCAGCAGTCGAAGCAATTCACCCCTCCACTTT.

The sample holds a few counts of this clone. This chain links TRBV4-2 with TRBJ1-2; 7 bases fit TRBD1. The CDR3 covers 15 residues. Germline V CDR1 and CDR2: LGHNA, YNFKEQ. Trimming took 6 bases from V and 3 from J; bases not matched to a gene: 10. CDR3 nucleotide sequence: TGTGCCAGCAGTCGGAAAGGGGGCGAGGACTATGGCTACACCTTC. The encoded protein is CASSRKGGEDYGYTF.

V is TRBV7-2 and J is TRBJ2-1; TRBD2 matches at 14 bases. The ends lost 5 bases at V and 5 bases at J; junction bases unmatched: 5. Germline lookup yields CDR1 SGHTA and CDR2 FQGNSA. The CDR3 covers 16 residues. CDR3 loop: CASSPTGLAGDNEQFF. In DNA form, the CDR3 reads TGTGCCAGCAGCCCCACGGGACTAGCGGGGGACAATGAGCAGTTCTTC.

V and J are TRBV27 and TRBJ1-4, with D perhaps matching TRBD1 (6 bases). The CDR3 runs to 16 residues. Germline V gene sequence: CDR1 MNHEY, CDR2 SMNVEV (reference sequence). V was trimmed by 5 bases and J by 7 bases, leaving 20 bases between them. DNA for the CDR3: TGTGCCAGCAGTCCGCCTCGAGGGGGAAAGGCTGAAAAACTGTTTTTT. Its protein is CASSPPRGGKAEKLFF.

The chain couples TRBV27 to TRBJ1-5, with a weak D call TRBD1 (6 bases). Germline values: CDR1 MNHEY, CDR2 SMNVEV (reference sequence). This CDR3 is built from 13 residues. The V end lost 4 bases, the J end lost 4 bases, and 8 bases lay between the germline ends. The CDR3 region has the DNA TGTGCCAGCAGTTGGGGGCTAAATCAGCCCCAGCATTTT. It specifies CASSWGLNQPQHF.

The J gene is TRBJ2-2, the V gene TRBV28, with TRBD1 as a possible D gene (6 bases). The germline V and J ends were trimmed by 2 bases and 4 bases, with 11 bases remaining between them. Germline V gene sequence: CDR1 MDHEN, CDR2 SYDVKM. The CDR3 extends over 15 amino acids. CDR3 sequence: CASSLNRAPTGELFF. The CDR3 nucleotides are TGTGCCAGCAGTTTAAACAGGGCCCCCACCGGGGAGCTGTTTTTT.

The chain joins TRBV6-4 to TRBJ1-1; D gene uncertain. The CDR3 covers 11 residues. The V end was cut by 2 bases, the J end by 8 bases, with 6 bases between. From germline, CDR1 is MRHNA and CDR2 SNTAGT. CDR3 protein: CASSDPGEAFF. The CDR3 nucleotides are TGTGCCAGCAGTGACCCGGGGGAAGCTTTCTTT.

The chain carries TRBV9 and TRBJ2-1, with D maybe TRBD2 (5 bases). The V gene's germline CDR1 is SGDLS and CDR2 YYNGEE. Trimming cost V 5 bases and J 7 bases, with 19 bases left between them. This CDR3 is built from 15 residues. The DNA of the CDR3 is TGTGCCAGCAGTCCAACTCCGGGGATAACAAATGAGCAGTTCTTC. This sequence encodes CASSPTPGITNEQFF.

This clone occurred a few times. The chain is built from TRBV4-1 and TRBJ1-1, with a tentative D call TRBD1 (5 bases). There are 17 residues in the CDR3. Per the germline V gene, CDR1 is MGHRA and CDR2 is YSYEKL. The V end was cut by 1 base, the J end by 3 bases, with 18 bases between. CDR3 in DNA: TGCGCCAGCAGCCAAGTGTTCCCGGGGACTATGGACACTGAAGCTTTCTTT. Encoded protein: CASSQVFPGTMDTEAFF.

The chain recombines TRBV27 with TRBJ1-2; D is uncertain. The germline gives CDR1 MNHEY, CDR2 SMNVEV (reference sequence). The CDR3 runs to 13 residues. Trimming removed 3 bases at V and 3 bases at J, with 8 bases between. CDR3 nucleotide sequence: TGTGCCAGCAGTTTTGGACTGCACTATGGCTACACCTTC. It encodes CASSFGLHYGYTF.

The V call is TRBV4-1, the J call TRBJ2-2, with TRBD1 matching 11 bases. The CDR3 length is 15 residues. V dropped 3 bases and J dropped 5; count of bases not matched to a gene: 2. CDR1 is MGHRA and CDR2 is YSYEKL in the germline V gene. The CDR3 DNA sequence: TGCGCCAGCAGCCAGGGACAGGGGGTAACCGGGGAGCTGTTTTTT. It translates to CASSQGQGVTGELFF.

This chain joins TRBV6-6 and TRBJ2-5, with 9 nucleotides matching TRBD1. The closer fit of TRBJ2-7 to the DNA end suggests the J call may be wrong. CDR3 length: 15 residues. Germline V lookup: CDR1 MNHNY, CDR2 SVGAGI (reference sequence). CDR3 protein: CASSYSTDRGDEQYF. CDR3 coding DNA: TGTGCCAGCAGTTACTCGACGGACAGGGGTGACGAGCAGTACTTC.

V usage is TRBV4-1 and J usage is TRBJ1-1; D gene unclear. The CDR3 runs 15 residues. The V gene's germline CDR1 is MGHRA and CDR2 YSYEKL. V lost 4 bases and J 2 bases, leaving 14 bases between the germline ends. CDR3 region: CASSPPARHNTEAFF. The CDR3 nucleotides are TGCGCCAGCAGCCCGCCCGCCAGGCACAACACTGAAGCTTTCTTT.

About this clone: Additional DNA sequences in this sample encode the identical CDR3. This chain links TRBV6-1 with TRBJ1-2; D might be TRBD1 (6 bases). This CDR3 comprises 14 residues. V was cut by 3 bases and J by 3 bases, with 11 bases left in between. Germline V lookup: CDR1 MNHNS, CDR2 SASEGT. The CDR3 coding sequence is TGTGCCAGCAGTGAGTTCGGACAGCACTATGGCTACACCTTC. It yields the protein CASSEFGQHYGYTF.

The chain couples TRBV7-2 to TRBJ1-1, with a tentative D call TRBD1 (6 bases). Germline-derived CDR1 and CDR2 are SGHTA and FQGNSA. The V and J ends lost 1 base and 0 bases respectively, with 18 bases between them. The CDR3 contains 18 residues. CDR3 protein: CASSLVGGGRGMNTEAFF. CDR3 sequence (DNA): TGTGCCAGCAGCTTAGTGGGCGGGGGGCGAGGGATGAACACTGAAGCTTTCTTT.